One sample yielded the 2 T cell receptor beta chains listed below, sequenced in a study of memory CD4+ T cells and cytomegalovirus serostatus. Single viable CD3+CD4+CD8-CD45RO+ cells were sorted as the memory CD4+ T cells. Assay used: immunoSEQ multiplex PCR; TCRdb lists only in-frame clones, some missing. The sample includes fewer than 40,000 clones, around three quarters of them seen just once. Sequencing was done on a sample of memory CD4+ T cells from blood. The receptors originated from an adult in good health and CMV-seronegative.

This chain links TRBV30 with TRBJ1-1; no clear D gene. The V and J ends lost 3 bases and 7 bases respectively, with 9 bases between them. The CDR3 spans 11 residues. Germline CDR1 reads GTSNPN; CDR2 reads SVGIG (reference sequence). CDR3 DNA sequence: TGTGCCTGGAGGGAGGTTGTTGAAGCTTTCTTT. Its translation: CAWREVVEAFF.

This clone was seen more than once but under ten times. J is TRBJ2-7 and V is TRBV6-5; D is perhaps TRBD1 (5 bases). This CDR3 has 11 amino acids. The V and J ends lost 5 bases and 7 bases respectively, with 9 bases between them. CDR1 is MNHEY and CDR2 is SVGAGI in the germline V gene. CDR3 in amino acids: CASSRGQEQYF. The CDR3 coding sequence is TGTGCCAGCAGTCGTGGACAAGAGCAGTACTTC.